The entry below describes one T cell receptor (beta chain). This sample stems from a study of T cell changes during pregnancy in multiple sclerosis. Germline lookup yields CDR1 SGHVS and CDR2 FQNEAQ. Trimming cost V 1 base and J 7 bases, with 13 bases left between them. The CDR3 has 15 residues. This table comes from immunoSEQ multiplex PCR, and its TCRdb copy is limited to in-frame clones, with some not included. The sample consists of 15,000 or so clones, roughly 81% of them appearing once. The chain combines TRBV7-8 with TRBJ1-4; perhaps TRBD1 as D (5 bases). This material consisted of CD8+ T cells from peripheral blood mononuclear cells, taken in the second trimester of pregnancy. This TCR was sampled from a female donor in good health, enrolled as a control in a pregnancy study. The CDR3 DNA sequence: TGTGCCAGCAGCTTAGAGCGGGGACTTACTGAAAAACTGTTTTTT. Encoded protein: CASSLERGLTEKLFF.